These 17 T cell receptor beta chains originate from one sample sequenced in a study of blood T cell repertoires in COVID-19. Profiled with immunoSEQ multiplex PCR; TCRdb holds only in-frame clones, not every one. The repertoire holds approximately 100,000 clones, with around 89% as singletons. Sequences were obtained from peripheral blood. These receptors were taken from a woman of 80 years or more with acute or convalescent COVID-19.

V gene TRBV5-4 combines with J gene TRBJ2-7; TRBD2 is a possible D gene (5 bases). This CDR3 comprises 15 residues. Germline CDR1 is SGHNT and CDR2 is YYREEE (reference sequence). Trimming left V 0 bases short and J 5 bases short, with 15 bases between. CDR3 protein: CASSLEAAGSHEQYF. CDR3 in DNA: TGTGCCAGCAGCTTGGAGGCAGCTGGGAGCCACGAGCAGTACTTC.

The genes are TRBV30 and TRBJ1-3; D not resolved. Germline V CDR1 and CDR2: GTSNPN, SVGIG (reference sequence). The CDR3 spans 13 residues. With 3 bases removed from V and 4 bases from J, the gap between germline ends came to 10 bases. The CDR3 region has the DNA TGTGCCTGGAGCCCGGGGTCGGGAAACACCATATATTTT. It specifies CAWSPGSGNTIYF.

V gene TRBV4-1 combines with J gene TRBJ1-4, with D perhaps TRBD1 (5 bases). The CDR3 runs to 15 residues. Germline lookup yields CDR1 MGHRA and CDR2 YSYEKL. Trimming removed 0 bases from V and 8 bases from J, with 13 bases in between. The DNA for the CDR3 is TGCGCCAGCAGCCAAGATTATCCGACAGAAGAAAAACTGTTTTTT. Its translation: CASSQDYPTEEKLFF.

This chain links TRBV29-1 with TRBJ1-4; the match to TRBD1 covers 8 bases. The CDR3 runs 15 residues. V shed 5 bases and J 4 bases; nucleotides not matched to a gene: 9. CDR1 and CDR2 (germline): SQVTM, ANQGSEA. In DNA form, the CDR3 reads TGCAGCGTTCGAAACACAGGGGGTTTTAATGAAAAACTGTTTTTT. It encodes CSVRNTGGFNEKLFF.

This chain uses TRBV5-1 with TRBJ2-2; D is possibly TRBD2 (7 bases). V lost 4 bases and J 3 bases, leaving 16 bases between the germline ends. CDR1 and CDR2 from the germline V gene are SGHRS and YFSETQ. There are 16 residues in the CDR3. The CDR3 region is CASSQIAGADTGELFF. The CDR3 bases are TGCGCCAGCAGCCAGATCGCGGGGGCGGACACCGGGGAGCTGTTTTTT. The entire variable domain, with the rest obtained from reference TRBV5-1 and TRBJ2-2, is as follows: KAGVTQTPRYLIKTRGQQVTLSCSPISGHRSVSWYQQTPGQGLQFLFEYFSETQRNKGNFPGRFSGRQFSNSRSEMNVSTLELGDSALYLCASSQIAGADTGELFFGEGSRLTVL.

This rearrangement joins TRBV7-2 to TRBJ1-2; TRBD1 aligns across 9 bases. This CDR3 is 16 amino acids long. After removal of 1 base from V and 4 bases from J, the junction contained 7 bases not matched to a gene. Per the germline V gene, CDR1 is SGHTA and CDR2 is FQGNSA. CDR3 sequence: CASSLGSTGGGYGYTF. The CDR3 DNA reads as TGTGCCAGCAGCTTAGGTTCAACAGGGGGCGGCTATGGCTACACCTTC.

The gene calls are TRBV19 and TRBJ2-7; TRBD1 matches 9 bases. CDR1 is LNHDA and CDR2 is SQIVND in the germline V gene (reference sequence). V lost 3 bases and J lost 3; bases outside the gene matches: 6. This CDR3 is built from 15 residues. The CDR3 DNA reads TGTGCCAGTAGTATTACGGCGGGACAGGGCTACGAGCAGTACTTC. Translation: CASSITAGQGYEQYF.

The rearrangement links TRBV12-3 or TRBV12-4 to TRBJ2-5; 7 bases align to TRBD1. V shed 6 bases and J 5 bases; nucleotides not matched to a gene: 6. The CDR3 is 13 residues long. The CDR3 sequence is CASSQTGLETQYF. The CDR3 bases are TGTGCCAGCAGCCAGACAGGGCTTGAGACCCAGTACTTC.

This sequence joins TRBV6-5 and TRBJ2-3, with D tentatively TRBD2 (6 bases). V shed 9 bases and J shed 0 bases, with 7 bases lying between them. The CDR3 extends over 12 amino acids. The germline V gene has CDR1 MNHEY and CDR2 SVGAGI. CDR3 region: CASGLSTDTQYF. Here the CDR3 DNA reads TGTGCCAGTGGACTAAGCACAGATACGCAGTATTTT.

V usage is TRBV10-3 and J usage is TRBJ2-2; 8 nucleotides align to TRBD1. CDR3 length: 14 residues. Germline lookup yields CDR1 ENHRY and CDR2 SYGVKD. V gave up 6 bases and J gave up 4 bases; unmatched junction bases: 4. CDR3 residues: CAIRTTGGTGELFF. CDR3 DNA: TGTGCCATCAGAACAACAGGGGGCACCGGGGAGCTGTTTTTT.

V is TRBV5-1 and J is TRBJ1-1; 7 bases agree with TRBD1. Trimming at V came to 2 bases and at J to 2 bases, leaving 3 bases not matched to a gene. This CDR3 is built from 14 residues. Per germline, CDR1 SGHRS and CDR2 YFSETQ. The CDR3 reads CASSLDRANTEAFF. The CDR3 DNA is TGCGCCAGCAGCTTAGACAGGGCCAACACTGAAGCTTTCTTT.

The gene calls are TRBV5-1 and TRBJ1-2, with 10 bases lining up with TRBD1. The CDR3 is made up of 16 amino acids. J gave up 0 bases and V 3 bases, and 5 bases lay outside the gene matches. Germline-derived CDR1 and CDR2 are SGHRS and YFSETQ. The CDR3 bases are TGCGCCAGCAGCTGGGAAGGACAGGGGGCTAACTATGGCTACACCTTC. Translation gives CASSWEGQGANYGYTF.

The CDR3 here is CASSFLGQASYEQYF. The DNA for the CDR3 is TGTGCCAGCTCATTTTTAGGACAGGCCTCCTACGAGCAGTACTTC. The rearrangement uses TRBV18 and TRBJ2-7, with 7 bases fitting TRBD1. The V gene's germline CDR1 is KGHSH and CDR2 LQKENI. With 5 bases clipped from V and 0 bases from J, the junction kept 7 bases outside the gene matches. This CDR3 is 15 amino acids long.

The chain links TRBV5-6 to TRBJ2-5; D is perhaps TRBD1 (8 bases). Germline CDR1 reads SGHDT; CDR2 reads YYEEEE. This CDR3 is built from 16 residues. Trimming shortened V by 3 bases and J by 5 bases, and 20 bases separated the two germline ends. The CDR3 here is CASSSNRGGPSETQYF. The CDR3 DNA sequence: TGTGCCAGCAGCTCGAACAGGGGGGGCCCAAGTGAGACCCAGTACTTC.

V usage is TRBV19 and J usage is TRBJ2-5; TRBD2 matches at 14 bases. J gave up 3 bases and V 4 bases, and 7 bases lay outside the gene matches. The CDR3 extends over 17 amino acids. The germline V gene encodes CDR1 LNHDA and CDR2 SQIVND (reference sequence). CDR3 nucleotides: TGTGCCAGTAGTAAAGGGACTAGCGGGGGACCAGAAGAGACCCAGTACTTC. Amino acids: CASSKGTSGGPEETQYF.

This rearrangement joins TRBV10-1 to TRBJ2-3, with a weak D call TRBD2 (6 bases). Germline V gene sequence: CDR1 WNHNN, CDR2 SYGVQD (reference sequence). The CDR3 spans 17 residues. V was shortened by 0 bases and J by 2 bases, with 15 bases between the two germline ends. The CDR3 protein is CASSESNGGDNTDTQYF. DNA of the CDR3: TGCGCCAGCAGTGAGTCGAATGGAGGGGATAACACAGATACGCAGTATTTT.

This chain connects TRBV7-8 to TRBJ2-1, with a possible D match to TRBD1 (6 bases). V lost 4 bases and J 5 bases, leaving 9 bases between the germline ends. The CDR3 consists of 13 residues. From germline, CDR1 is SGHVS and CDR2 FQNEAQ. CDR3 nucleotides: TGTGCCAGCAGCTCCACAGGGAACAATGAGCAGTTCTTC. It encodes CASSSTGNNEQFF. The whole variable domain, remainder taken from reference TRBV7-8 and TRBJ2-1, is GAGVSQSPRYKVAKRGQDVALRCDPISGHVSLFWYQQALGQGPEFLTYFQNEAQLDKSGLPSDRFFAERPEGSVSTLKIQRTQQEDSAVYLCASSSTGNNEQFFGPGTRLTVL.